In this sample, the clone carrying this T cell receptor (beta chain) turned up a few times. Its antigen is undetermined. TCRdb's table, derived via immunoSEQ multiplex PCR, lists solely in-frame clones and lacks some. The table has 110,000 to 150,000 clones, roughly 88% seen once. The record originates from a study of T cell responses to AZD1222 COVID-19 vaccine. CDR3 length equals 20 residues. V was shortened by 6 bases and J by 4 bases, with 28 bases between the two germline ends. Per the germline V gene, CDR1 is LGHDT and CDR2 is YNNKEL (reference sequence). Notes on the study in general: In all cases, repertoires were sampled only after the peak T cell response. The donors showed a predominance of white British ancestry and of females, with possible underestimation of clonal diversity. Epitopes outside B.1.351 and B.1.1.7 mutated regions reportedly drew nearly half of spike TCRs. The span of vaccine-associated CD4 TCRs extended across spike, with dominance at 160-218 and 743-854.

The clonotype comes from an adult in good health. Source: peripheral blood, taken on day 0 of AZD1222 vaccination. This chain links TRBV3-1 (or the pseudogene TRBV3-2) with TRBJ1-6; a weak D match, TRBD1 (6 bases). The CDR3 DNA follows: TGTGCCAGCAGACCTGCCCTGGGACATCTCCCCGGAGGTTATAATTCACCCCTCCACTTT. Its translation is CASRPALGHLPGGYNSPLHF.